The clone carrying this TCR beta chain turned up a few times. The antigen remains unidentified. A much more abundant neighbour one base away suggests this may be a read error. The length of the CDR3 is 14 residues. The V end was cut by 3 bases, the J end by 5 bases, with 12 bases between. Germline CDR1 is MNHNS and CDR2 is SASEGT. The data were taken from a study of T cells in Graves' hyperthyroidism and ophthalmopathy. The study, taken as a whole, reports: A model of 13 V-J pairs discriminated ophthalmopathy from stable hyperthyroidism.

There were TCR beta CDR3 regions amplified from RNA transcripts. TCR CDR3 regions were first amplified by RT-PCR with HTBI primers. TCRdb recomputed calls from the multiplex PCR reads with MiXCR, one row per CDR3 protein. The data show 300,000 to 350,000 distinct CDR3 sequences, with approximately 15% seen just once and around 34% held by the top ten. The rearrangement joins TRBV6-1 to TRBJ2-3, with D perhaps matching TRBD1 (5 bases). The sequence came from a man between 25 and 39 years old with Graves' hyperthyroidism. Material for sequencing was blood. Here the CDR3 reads CASSEAQGGDTQYF. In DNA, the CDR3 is TGTGCCAGCAGTGAGGCGCAGGGCGGAGATACGCAGTATTTT.